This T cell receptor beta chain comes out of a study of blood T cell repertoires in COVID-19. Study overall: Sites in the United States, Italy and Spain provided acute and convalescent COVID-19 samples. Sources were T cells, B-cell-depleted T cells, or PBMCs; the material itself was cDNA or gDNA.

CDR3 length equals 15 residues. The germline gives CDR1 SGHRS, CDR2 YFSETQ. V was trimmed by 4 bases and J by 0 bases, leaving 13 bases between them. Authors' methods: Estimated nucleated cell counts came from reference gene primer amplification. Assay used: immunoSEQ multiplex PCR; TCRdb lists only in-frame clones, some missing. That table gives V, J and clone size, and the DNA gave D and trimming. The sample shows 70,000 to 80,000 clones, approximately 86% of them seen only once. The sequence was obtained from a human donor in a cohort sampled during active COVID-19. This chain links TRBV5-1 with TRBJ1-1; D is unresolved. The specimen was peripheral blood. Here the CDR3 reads CASSEGPTVNTEAFF. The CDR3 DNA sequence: TGCGCCAGCAGCGAGGGCCCTACAGTGAACACTGAAGCTTTCTTT.